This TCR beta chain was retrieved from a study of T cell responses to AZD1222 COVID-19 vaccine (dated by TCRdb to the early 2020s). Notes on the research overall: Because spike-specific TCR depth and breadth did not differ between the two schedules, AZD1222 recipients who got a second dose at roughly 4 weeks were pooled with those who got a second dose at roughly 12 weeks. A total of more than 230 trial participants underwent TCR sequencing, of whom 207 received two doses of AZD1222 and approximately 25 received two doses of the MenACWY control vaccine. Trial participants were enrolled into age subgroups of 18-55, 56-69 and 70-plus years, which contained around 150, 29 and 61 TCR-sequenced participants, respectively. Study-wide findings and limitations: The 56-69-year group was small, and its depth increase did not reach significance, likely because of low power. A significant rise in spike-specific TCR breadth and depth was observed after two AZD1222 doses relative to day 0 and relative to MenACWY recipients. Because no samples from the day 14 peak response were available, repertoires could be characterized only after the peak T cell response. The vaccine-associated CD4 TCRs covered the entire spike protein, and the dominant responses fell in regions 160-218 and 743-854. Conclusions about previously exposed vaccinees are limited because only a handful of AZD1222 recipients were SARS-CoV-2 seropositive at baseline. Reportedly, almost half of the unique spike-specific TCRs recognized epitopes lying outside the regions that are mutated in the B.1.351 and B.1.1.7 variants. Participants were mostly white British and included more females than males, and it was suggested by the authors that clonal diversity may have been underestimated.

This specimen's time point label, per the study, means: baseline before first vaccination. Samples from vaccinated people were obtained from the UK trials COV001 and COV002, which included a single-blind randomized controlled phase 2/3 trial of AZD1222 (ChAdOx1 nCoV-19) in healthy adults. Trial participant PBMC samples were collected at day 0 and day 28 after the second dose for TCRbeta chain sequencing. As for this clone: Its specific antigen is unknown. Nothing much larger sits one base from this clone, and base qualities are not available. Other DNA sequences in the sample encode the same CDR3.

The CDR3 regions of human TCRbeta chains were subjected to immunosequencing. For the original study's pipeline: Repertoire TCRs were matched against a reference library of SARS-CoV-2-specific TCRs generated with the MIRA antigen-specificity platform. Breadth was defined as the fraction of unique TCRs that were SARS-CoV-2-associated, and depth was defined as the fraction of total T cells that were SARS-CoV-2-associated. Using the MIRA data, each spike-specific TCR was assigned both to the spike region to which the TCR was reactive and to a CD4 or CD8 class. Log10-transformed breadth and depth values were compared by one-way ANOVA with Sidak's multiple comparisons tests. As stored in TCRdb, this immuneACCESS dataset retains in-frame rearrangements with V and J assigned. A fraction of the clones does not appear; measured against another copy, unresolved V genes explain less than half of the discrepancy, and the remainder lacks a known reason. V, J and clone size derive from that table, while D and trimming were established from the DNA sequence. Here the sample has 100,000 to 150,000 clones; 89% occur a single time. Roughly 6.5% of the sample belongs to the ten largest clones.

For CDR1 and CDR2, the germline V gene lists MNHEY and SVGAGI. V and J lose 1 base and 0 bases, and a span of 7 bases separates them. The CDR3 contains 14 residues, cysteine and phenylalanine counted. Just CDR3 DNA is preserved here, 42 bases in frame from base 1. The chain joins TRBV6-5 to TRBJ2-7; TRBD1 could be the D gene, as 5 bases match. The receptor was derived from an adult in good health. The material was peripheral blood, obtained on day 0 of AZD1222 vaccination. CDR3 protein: CASSYWGSSYEQYF. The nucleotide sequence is TGTGCCAGCAGTTACTGGGGCAGCTCCTACGAGCAGTACTTC.